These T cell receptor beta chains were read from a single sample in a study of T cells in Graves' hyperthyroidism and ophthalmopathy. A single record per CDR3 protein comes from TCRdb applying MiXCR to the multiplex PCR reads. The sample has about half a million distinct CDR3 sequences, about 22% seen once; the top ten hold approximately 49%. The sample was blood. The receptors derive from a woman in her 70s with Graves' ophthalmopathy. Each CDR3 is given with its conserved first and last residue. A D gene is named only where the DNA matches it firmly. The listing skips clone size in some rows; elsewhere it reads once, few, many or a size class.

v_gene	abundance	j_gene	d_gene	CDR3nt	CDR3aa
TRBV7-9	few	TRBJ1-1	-	TGTGCCAGCACGGTAGACATGAACACTGAAGCTTTCTTT	CASTVDMNTEAFF
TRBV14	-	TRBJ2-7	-	TGTGCCAGCAGCCGGCAGGTCTCCTACGAGCAGTACTTC	CASSRQVSYEQYF
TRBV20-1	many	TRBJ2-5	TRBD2	TGCAGTGCATTGGGACTAGATAAAGAGACCCAGTACTTC	CSALGLDKETQYF
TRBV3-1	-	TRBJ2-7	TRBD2	TGTGCCAGCAGCCCATTGACTAGCGGTCTTGGGCAGTACTTC	CASSPLTSGLGQYF
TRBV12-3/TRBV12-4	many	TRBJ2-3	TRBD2	TGTGCCAGCAGTACGAAAGCGGGAGTAAGCACAGATACGCAGTATTTT	CASSTKAGVSTDTQYF
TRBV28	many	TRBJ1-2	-	TGTGCCAGCAGTTTTTACAGGGCGCTGAACTATGGCTACACCTTC	CASSFYRALNYGYTF
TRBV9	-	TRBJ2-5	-	TGTGCCAGCAGCGTCGGAGACAAGTACCAAGAGACCCAGTACTTC	CASSVGDKYQETQYF
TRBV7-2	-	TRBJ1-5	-	TGTGCCAGCAGCTTAAAAATGGTGGGAAATCAGCCCCAGCATTTT	CASSLKMVGNQPQHF
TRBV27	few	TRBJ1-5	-	TGTGCCAGCAGGCTCCAGGACAATCAGCCCCAGCATTTT	CASRLQDNQPQHF
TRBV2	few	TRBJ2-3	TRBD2	TGTGCCAGCAGTCGTAGCGGGAGGGAGGTTAGCACAGATACGCAGTATTTT	CASSRSGREVSTDTQYF
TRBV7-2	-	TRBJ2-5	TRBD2	TGTGCCAGCAGCTCCGAGGTACTAGCGGGAAAAGAGACCCAGTACTTC	CASSSEVLAGKETQYF
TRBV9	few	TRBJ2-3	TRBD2	TGTGCCAGCAGCATCGTCGGGGGGAGTGGTACAGATACGCAGTATTTT	CASSIVGGSGTDTQYF
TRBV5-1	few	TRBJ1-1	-	TGCGCCAGCAGCTCCCAGGCCACGAACACTGAAGCTTTCTTT	CASSSQATNTEAFF
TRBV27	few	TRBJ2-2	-	TGTGCCAGCAGTTTAAGACAGAGGAACACCGGGGAGCTGTTTTTT	CASSLRQRNTGELFF
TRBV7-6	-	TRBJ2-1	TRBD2	TGTGCCAGCAGCTTAGCGTTACTAGCGGGATCCTACAATGAGCAGTTCTTC	CASSLALLAGSYNEQFF
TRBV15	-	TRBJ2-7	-	TGTGCCACCAGCAGAGTCCAGGGCAGCTACGAGCAGTACTTC	CATSRVQGSYEQYF
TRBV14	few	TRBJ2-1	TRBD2	TGTGCCAGCAGCCCTCTAGCGGGATTCTACAATGAGCAGTTCTTC	CASSPLAGFYNEQFF
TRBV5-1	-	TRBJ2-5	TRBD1	TGCGCCAGCAGTTCCGGGACAGCAGAGACCCAGTACTTC	CASSSGTAETQYF
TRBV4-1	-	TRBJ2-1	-	TGCGCCAGCAGCCAAGAAGGCAGGCGCGATGAGCAGTTCTTC	CASSQEGRRDEQFF
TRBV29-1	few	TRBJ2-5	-	TGCAGCGTGACGGGACAACTCCAAGAGACCCAGTACTTC	CSVTGQLQETQYF
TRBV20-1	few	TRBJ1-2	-	TGCAGTGCCAGCCTCGCAGGGAGCTATGGCTACACCTTC	CSASLAGSYGYTF
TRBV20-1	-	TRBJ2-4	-	TGCAGTGCCCGACGACCCCCAAGGGGTAAATCCAAAAACATTCAGTACTTC	CSARRPPRGKSKNIQYF